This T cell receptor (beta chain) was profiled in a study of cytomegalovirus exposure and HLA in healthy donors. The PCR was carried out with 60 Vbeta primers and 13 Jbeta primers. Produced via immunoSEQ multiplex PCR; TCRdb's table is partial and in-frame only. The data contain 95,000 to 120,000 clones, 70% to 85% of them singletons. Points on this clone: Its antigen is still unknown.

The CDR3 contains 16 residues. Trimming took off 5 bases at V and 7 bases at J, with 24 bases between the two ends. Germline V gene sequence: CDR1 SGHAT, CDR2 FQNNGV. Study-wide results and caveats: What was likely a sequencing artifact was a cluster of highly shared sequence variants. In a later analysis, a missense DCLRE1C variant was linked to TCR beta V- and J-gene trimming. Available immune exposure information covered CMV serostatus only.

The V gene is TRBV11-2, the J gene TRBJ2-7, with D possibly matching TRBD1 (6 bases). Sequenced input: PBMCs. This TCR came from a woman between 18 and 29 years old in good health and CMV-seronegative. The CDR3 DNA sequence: TGTGCCAGCAGCCATCGAACAGGGCTATTGTTTGTTGAGCAGTACTTC. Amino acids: CASSHRTGLLFVEQYF.